Presented here are 11 T cell receptor beta chains from one specimen sequenced in a study of technical replicates of blood from a handful of donors. Method: immunoSEQ multiplex PCR; TCRdb's copy keeps in-frame clones and lacks some. The profile shows around 80,000 clones, 93% of them singletons. The sample comprised T cells isolated from PBMCs. The receptors shown here come from a human donor in good health.

The V call is TRBV5-4, the J call TRBJ2-3, with D perhaps TRBD2 (7 bases). Germline loops: CDR1 SGHNT, CDR2 YYREEE (reference sequence). V gave up 2 bases and J gave up 3 bases, with 13 bases separating them. The CDR3 has 15 amino acids. The chain's CDR3 is CASSFPRGGTDTQYF. In nucleotides, the CDR3 is TGTGCCAGCAGCTTCCCCAGGGGAGGGACAGATACGCAGTATTTT.

This chain links TRBV7-8 with TRBJ1-2; TRBD1 matches 7 bases. Looked up from germline, CDR1 is SGHVS and CDR2 is FQNEAQ. This CDR3 has 17 residues. The ends lost 3 bases at V and 0 bases at J; junction bases unmatched: 10. CDR3 bases: TGTGCCAGCAGCTTGTCCCGCAGGGGGTTTACTAACTATGGCTACACCTTC. It encodes CASSLSRRGFTNYGYTF.

The chain has TRBV11-2 and TRBJ2-1; perhaps TRBD2 as D (5 bases). The germline CDR1 and CDR2 sequences are SGHAT and FQNNGV. V was shortened by 3 bases and J by 3 bases, with 12 bases between the two germline ends. The CDR3 loop spans 15 amino acids. The CDR3 loop reads CASSFSGFRYNEQFF. CDR3 sequence (DNA): TGTGCCAGCAGCTTCTCGGGGTTCCGCTACAATGAGCAGTTCTTC. The full variable domain, its missing parts supplied by reference TRBV11-2 and TRBJ2-1, is EAGVAQSPRYKIIEKRQSVAFWCNPISGHATLYWYQQILGQGPKLLIQFQNNGVVDDSQLPKDRFSAERLKGVDSTLKIQPAKLEDSAVYLCASSFSGFRYNEQFFGPGTRLTVL.

V is TRBV10-3 and J is TRBJ1-5; tentative D call: TRBD1 (6 bases). Germline V CDR1 and CDR2: ENHRY, SYGVKD. V was cut by 4 bases and J by 3 bases, with 13 bases left in between. The CDR3 extends over 15 amino acids. The CDR3, as DNA: TGTGCCATCAGTGGGCAGGGGAGAAACAATCAGCCCCAGCATTTT. Amino acid sequence: CAISGQGRNNQPQHF.

The chain recombines TRBV11-3 with TRBJ2-3, with 12 positions matching TRBD2. V was pared by 4 bases and J by 4 bases, with 6 bases of the junction left unmatched. Germline loops: CDR1 SGHNT, CDR2 YENEEA. This CDR3 is 16 amino acids long. The CDR3 is CASSSSSGRAPDTQYF. In nucleotides, the CDR3 is TGTGCCAGCAGCTCCTCTAGCGGGAGGGCCCCAGATACGCAGTATTTT.

V is TRBV7-7 and J is TRBJ2-7; D unclear. Trimming pared 1 base from V and 2 bases from J, leaving 6 bases between. The CDR3 length is 13 residues. Germline values: CDR1 SSHAT, CDR2 FNYEAQ (reference sequence). For the CDR3, the DNA is TGTGCCAGCAGCTTAGACAGCACCTACGAGCAGTACTTC. This sequence encodes CASSLDSTYEQYF. Combining the CDR3 with reference TRBV7-7 and TRBJ2-7 gives the whole variable domain GAGVSQSPRYKVTKRGQDVTLRCDPISSHATLYWYQQALGQGPEFLTYFNYEAQPDKSGLPSDRFSAERPEGSISTLTIQRTEQRDSAMYRCASSLDSTYEQYFGPGTRLTVT.

The rearrangement uses TRBV7-9 and TRBJ2-7; D not certain. From germline, CDR1 is SEHNR and CDR2 FQNEAQ (reference sequence). The CDR3 sequence is 14 residues long. The V end was cut by 5 bases, the J end by 1 base, with 12 bases between. The CDR3 region is CASSAQAGSYEQYF. CDR3 bases: TGTGCCAGCAGCGCCCAGGCCGGATCCTACGAGCAGTACTTC.

The chain carries TRBV7-9 and TRBJ2-3, with D tentatively TRBD1 (6 bases). This CDR3 comprises 13 residues. V shed 5 bases and J shed 1 base, with 7 bases lying between them. The germline gives CDR1 SEHNR, CDR2 FQNEAQ (reference sequence). The CDR3 sequence: CASSRTGTDTQYF. The CDR3 DNA reads as TGTGCCAGCAGCAGGACAGGCACAGATACGCAGTATTTT.

The chain has TRBV5-6 and TRBJ2-1; 10 bases map to TRBD1. The CDR3 loop spans 15 amino acids. Germline V lookup: CDR1 SGHDT, CDR2 YYEEEE. V shed 4 bases and J 2 bases; nucleotides not matched to a gene: 3. CDR3 residues: CASSGGTGAYNEQFF. CDR3 nucleotide sequence: TGTGCCAGCAGCGGCGGGACAGGGGCCTACAATGAGCAGTTCTTC.

This clone came up once. The same CDR3 is also encoded by other DNA sequences in this sample. DNA of the CDR3: TGCGCCAGCAGCAGGGACAGAGCCTACGAGCAGTACTTC. This translates into CASSRDRAYEQYF. The chain uses TRBV5-1 and TRBJ2-7; TRBD1 matches 7 bases. Germline V lookup: CDR1 SGHRS, CDR2 YFSETQ. V lost 4 bases and J lost 2; bases outside the gene matches: 3. The CDR3 covers 13 residues.

The chain carries TRBV2 and TRBJ1-2; D is uncertain. V lost 4 bases and J lost 8, with 23 bases in between. The CDR3 spans 16 residues. Germline loops: CDR1 SNHLY, CDR2 FYNNEI. CDR3 in amino acids: CASSGPTGLGLRGYTF. The CDR3 coding sequence is TGTGCCAGCAGTGGCCCCACCGGACTTGGGCTACGGGGCTACACCTTC.